Listed here is a single TCR beta chain. This record comes from a study of blood T cells in healthy people across ages. This CDR3 is built from 14 residues. V shed 10 bases and J shed 6 bases, with 21 bases lying between them. Germline assignment: CDR1 ENHRY and CDR2 SYGVKD. A second roughly 6 to 12 cycle PCR used barcoded and J-beta primers. A template-switch adaptor with 12 random nucleotides tagged each cDNA molecule. TCRdb recomputed calls from the 5' RACE reads with MiXCR, one row per CDR3 protein. The profile covers approximately 830,000 distinct CDR3 sequences, with 60% to 80% appearing a single time and roughly 26% taken by the ten largest.

The source material was blood. J is TRBJ1-2 and V is TRBV10-3; no clear D gene. This clonotype was sampled from a young man in good health. CDR3 protein: CATRASTPTHGYTF. The CDR3 DNA reads TGTGCCACTCGCGCGTCGACACCTACTCATGGCTACACCTTC.